This T cell receptor beta chain was identified during a study of PD-1 blockade in mismatch repair-deficient tumors. The study's findings and limits: Tumor-resident clones, often undetectable pretreatment in blood, expanded then contracted after pembrolizumab.

CDR1 and CDR2 (germline): SGDLS, YYNGEE. This CDR3 region has 13 residues. The V end was cut by 3 bases, the J end by 5 bases, with 11 bases between. Every patient had mismatch repair deficiency by PCR or immunohistochemistry. TCRdb's copy holds only in-frame clones and misses some; the assay was immunoSEQ multiplex PCR. Of some 120,000 clones in the sample, approximately 90% were seen once. In this sample, this clone turned up a few times. What it binds is not known. The chain recombines TRBV9 with TRBJ1-2; the D is unclear. The source was peripheral blood, collected 44 weeks after starting pembrolizumab. The sequence was obtained from an adult with mismatch repair-deficient cancer. The CDR3 bases are TGTGCCAGCAGCGGAGACACGTTATATGGCTACACCTTC. Its translation: CASSGDTLYGYTF.